The source of this T cell receptor (beta chain) is a study of shared clonotypes between healthy human individuals. Overall study context: CD8 memory received one plate per donor, CD8 naive two, CD4 memory three and CD4 naive three.

Sequenced by immunoSEQ multiplex PCR; TCRdb stores in-frame clones only, minus some. Of about 1.5 million clones in the sample, approximately 98% were seen once. V was pared by 4 bases and J by 4 bases, with 8 bases of the junction left unmatched. CDR3 length: 15 residues. The germline V gene has CDR1 MNHEY and CDR2 SMNVEV (reference sequence). The clonotype originates from a man aged 30 to 45 in good health. The rearrangement joins TRBV27 to TRBJ1-2; the match to TRBD1 covers 8 bases. Source material: naive CD4+ T cells sorted from blood. The sample's subset: CD45RA+ positively selected. The CDR3, as DNA: TGTGCCAGCAGTTCCGGACAGGGTAGGGGCTATGGCTACACCTTC. Its protein product is CASSSGQGRGYGYTF.